The 17 T cell receptor beta chains below were found in one sample sequenced in a study of neurological immune-mediated disorders. Time point: technical triplicate 3. One entry per CDR3 protein, called by TCRdb with MiXCR from the 5' RACE reads. The table includes nearly 45,000 distinct CDR3 sequences, around a fifth detected once. Input material: PBMCs. The receptor set was obtained from a man between 60 and 75 years old with HTLV-1-associated myelopathy (HAM/TSP).

V usage is TRBV20-1 and J usage is TRBJ2-5, with TRBD2 matching over 8 bases. Germline V gives CDR1 DFQATT, CDR2 SNEGSKA (reference sequence). Germline trimming cut 0 bases from V and 3 bases from J; bases unmatched to any gene: 9. CDR3 length: 16 amino acids. The CDR3 spells CSARDASGGPKETQYF. DNA for the CDR3: TGCAGTGCTAGAGACGCGAGCGGGGGCCCTAAAGAGACCCAGTACTTC.

This clonotype was detected many times. This chain connects TRBV12-3 or TRBV12-4 to TRBJ2-5, with TRBD2 matching 11 bases. This CDR3 has 17 amino acids. The V and J ends lost 6 bases and 3 bases, in that order; junction bases with no gene match: 12. CDR3 residues: CASSQRGLAGGEETQYF. Written as DNA, the CDR3 is TGTGCCAGCAGCCAGCGTGGACTAGCGGGCGGGGAAGAGACCCAGTACTTC.

The sample holds many counts of this clonotype. The chain combines TRBV5-6 with TRBJ2-7; no clear D. Trimming removed 0 bases from V and 3 bases from J, with 13 bases in between. There are 15 residues in the CDR3. Germline CDR1 is SGHDT and CDR2 is YYEEEE. The DNA for the CDR3 is TGTGCCAGCAGCTTGGGCCGGGCTCTCAACTACGAGCAGTACTTC. Its translation is CASSLGRALNYEQYF.

This chain connects TRBV6-5 to TRBJ1-6; 9 bases line up with TRBD1. This CDR3 has 15 amino acids. CDR1 is MNHEY and CDR2 is SVGAGI in the germline V gene. J was trimmed by 9 bases and V by 8 bases; bases with no gene match: 11. CDR3 sequence: CASGAGTGLLSPLHF. CDR3 coding DNA: TGTGCCAGCGGCGCCGGGACAGGGCTTCTTTCACCCCTCCACTTT.

Comments on this clonotype: A read error may be the cause here, since a much bigger clone is one base away. The chain combines TRBV28 with TRBJ2-7; 7 bases are shared with TRBD1. Germline V gene sequence: CDR1 MDHEN, CDR2 SYDVKM. After removal of 6 bases from V and 2 bases from J, the junction contained 10 bases not matched to a gene. The CDR3 length is 15 residues. This chain's CDR3 is CASRPSGQSPYEQYF. The CDR3 DNA reads TGTGCCAGCAGGCCCTCGGGACAGAGCCCCTACGAGCAGTACTTC.

The genes are TRBV5-1 and TRBJ2-5; D might be TRBD1 or TRBD2, each matching 5 bases. Trimming left V 4 bases short and J 2 bases short, with 15 bases between. The CDR3 runs 15 residues. The V gene's germline CDR1 is SGHRS and CDR2 YFSETQ. CDR3 nucleotide sequence: TGCGCCAGCAGCCCAGAGGGGCAACTTCAAGAGACCCAGTACTTC. This codes for CASSPEGQLQETQYF.

This clonotype was seen ten or more times. CDR3 DNA: TGTGCCAGCAGGGCAGGCACCACCGGGGAGCTGTTTTTT. This gives the protein CASRAGTTGELFF. The chain couples TRBV2 to TRBJ2-2; D not certain. The ends were cut back, 6 bases at V and 4 bases at J, with 9 bases in the middle. The germline gives CDR1 SNHLY, CDR2 FYNNEI. This CDR3 is 13 amino acids long.

In this sample, this clonotype turned up many times. The rearrangement joins TRBV20-1 to TRBJ2-5, with 9 bases lining up with TRBD2. This CDR3 contains 14 residues. Germline trimming cut 0 bases from V and 4 bases from J; bases unmatched to any gene: 3. Germline values: CDR1 DFQATT, CDR2 SNEGSKA (reference sequence). The CDR3 sequence is CSARDPTSGETQYF. CDR3 DNA: TGCAGTGCTAGAGATCCGACTAGCGGAGAGACCCAGTACTTC.

This clonotype was seen many times. V usage is TRBV14 and J usage is TRBJ2-2, with D uncertain. The CDR3 consists of 12 residues. Germline-derived CDR1 and CDR2 are SGHDN and FVKESK. The V gene lost 2 bases and the J gene lost 7 bases, with 5 bases spanning the gap. CDR3 residues: CASSQFSGELFF. In DNA form, the CDR3 reads TGTGCCAGCAGCCAATTTAGCGGGGAGCTGTTTTTT.

This clonotype was observed many times. This chain joins TRBV18 and TRBJ2-7; 11 bases are a match to TRBD1. Trimming at V came to 3 bases and at J to 5 bases, leaving 3 bases not matched to a gene. The CDR3 runs 14 residues. Germline V gene sequence: CDR1 KGHSH, CDR2 LQKENI. This chain's CDR3 is CASSPDRGLNEQYF. The CDR3 DNA follows: TGTGCCAGCTCACCGGACAGGGGGCTAAACGAGCAGTACTTC.

This clonotype was recorded many times. The rearrangement links TRBV29-1 to TRBJ1-1; D is perhaps TRBD1 (6 bases). V was cut by 4 bases and J by 0 bases, with 9 bases left in between. There are 13 residues in the CDR3. Germline CDR1 SQVTM, CDR2 ANQGSEA. The CDR3 coding sequence is TGCAGCGTTGGGGGACAAGTGAACACTGAAGCTTTCTTT. It codes for CSVGGQVNTEAFF. Looking up the rest from reference TRBV29-1 and TRBJ1-1 gives the full variable domain: SAVISQKPSRDICQRGTSLTIQCQVDSQVTMMFWYRQQPGQSLTLIATANQGSEATYESGFVIDKFPISRPNLTFSTLTVSNMSPEDSSIYLCSVGGQVNTEAFFGQGTRLTVV.

V is TRBV28 and J is TRBJ1-5; the match to TRBD1 covers 7 bases. Losses at the gene ends were 5 bases for V and 5 bases for J; bases not matched to a gene: 6. Germline CDR1 MDHEN, CDR2 SYDVKM. This CDR3 has 14 residues. CDR3 nucleotide sequence: TGTGCCAGCAGTCTACCAGGGGGTGATCAGCCCCAGCATTTT. This codes for CASSLPGGDQPQHF.

This clonotype showed up many times. As DNA, the CDR3 is TGTGCCAGCAGGACCCTAGCGGGAGTACCAGGGGATACGCAGTATTTT. As protein: CASRTLAGVPGDTQYF. The chain combines TRBV2 with TRBJ2-3; 10 bases map to TRBD2. Germline lookup yields CDR1 SNHLY and CDR2 FYNNEI. This CDR3 is 16 amino acids long. V lost 6 bases to trimming and J lost 6 bases; unmatched junction nucleotides: 12.

Relative to its sample, this clonotype is medium-sized (0.01 to 0.1%). The CDR3 nucleotides read TGCAGTGCTAGGCGGGAAGGGGGGTATAATTCACCCCTCCACTTT. It specifies CSARREGGYNSPLHF. The chain carries TRBV20-1 and TRBJ1-6, with D possibly being TRBD1 (6 bases). Deletions cut 3 bases from V and 4 bases from J, with 13 bases between. Germline CDR1 reads DFQATT; CDR2 reads SNEGSKA (reference sequence). This CDR3 is built from 15 residues.

This clonotype was detected ten times or more. The chain uses TRBV5-1 and TRBJ2-7, with D tentatively TRBD2 (5 bases). Trimming removed 4 bases from V and 0 bases from J, with 17 bases in between. CDR1 is SGHRS and CDR2 is YFSETQ in the germline V gene. The CDR3 spans 16 residues. In nucleotides, the CDR3 is TGCGCCAGCAGCCCGTTTGGTGAGGGTAGCTCCTACGAGCAGTACTTC. Its translation is CASSPFGEGSSYEQYF.

This clonotype has at least ten counts. The chain recombines TRBV5-1 with TRBJ2-7, with TRBD2 as a possible D gene (5 bases). The CDR3 has 13 amino acids. From germline, CDR1 is SGHRS and CDR2 YFSETQ. V lost 1 base and J 7 bases, leaving 12 bases between the germline ends. For the CDR3, the DNA is TGCGCCAGCAGCTTGAGCGGCACTGGGGAGCAGTACTTC. Protein: CASSLSGTGEQYF.

This clonotype was seen repeatedly, ten times or more. The J gene is TRBJ2-5, the V gene TRBV9, with 8 nucleotides matching TRBD2. CDR1 and CDR2 from the germline V gene are SGDLS and YYNGEE. The CDR3 extends over 14 amino acids. The V gene end was trimmed by 0 bases and the J gene end by 4 bases; junction bases not matched to a gene: 2. The CDR3 DNA is TGTGCCAGCAGCGTAGAGGCGGGAGGAGAGACCCAGTACTTC. Translated, it gives CASSVEAGGETQYF.